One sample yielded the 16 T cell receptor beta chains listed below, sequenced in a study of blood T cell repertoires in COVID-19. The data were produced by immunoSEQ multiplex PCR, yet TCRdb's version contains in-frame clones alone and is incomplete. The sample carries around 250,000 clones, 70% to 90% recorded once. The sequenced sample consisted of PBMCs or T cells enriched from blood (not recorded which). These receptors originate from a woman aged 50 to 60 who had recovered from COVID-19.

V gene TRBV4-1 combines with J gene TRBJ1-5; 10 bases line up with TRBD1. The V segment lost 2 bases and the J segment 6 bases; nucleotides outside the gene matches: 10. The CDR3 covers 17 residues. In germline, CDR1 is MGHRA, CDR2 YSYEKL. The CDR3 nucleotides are TGCGCCAGCAGCCAATTCCCGACAGGGGGCTTCGGTCAGCCCCAGCATTTT. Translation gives CASSQFPTGGFGQPQHF.

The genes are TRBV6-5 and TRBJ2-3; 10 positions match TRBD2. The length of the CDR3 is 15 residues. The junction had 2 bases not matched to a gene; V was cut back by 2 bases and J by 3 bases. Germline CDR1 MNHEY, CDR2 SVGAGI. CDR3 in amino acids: CASSYGSGRTDTQYF. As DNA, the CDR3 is TGTGCCAGCAGTTACGGTAGCGGGAGGACAGATACGCAGTATTTT.

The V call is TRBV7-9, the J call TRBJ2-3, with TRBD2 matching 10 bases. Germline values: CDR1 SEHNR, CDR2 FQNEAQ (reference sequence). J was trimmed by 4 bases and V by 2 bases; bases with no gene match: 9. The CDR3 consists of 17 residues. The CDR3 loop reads CASSLFLAGDGSDTQYF. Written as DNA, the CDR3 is TGTGCCAGCAGCTTATTCCTAGCGGGAGATGGGTCAGATACGCAGTATTTT.

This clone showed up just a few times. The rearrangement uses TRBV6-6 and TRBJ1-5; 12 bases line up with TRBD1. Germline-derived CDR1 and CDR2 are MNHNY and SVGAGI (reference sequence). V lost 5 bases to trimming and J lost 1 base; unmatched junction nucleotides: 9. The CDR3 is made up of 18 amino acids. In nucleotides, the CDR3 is TGTGCCAGCAGTCCCCATCCCGGGACAGGGGGCAGCAATCAGCCCCAGCATTTT. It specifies CASSPHPGTGGSNQPQHF.

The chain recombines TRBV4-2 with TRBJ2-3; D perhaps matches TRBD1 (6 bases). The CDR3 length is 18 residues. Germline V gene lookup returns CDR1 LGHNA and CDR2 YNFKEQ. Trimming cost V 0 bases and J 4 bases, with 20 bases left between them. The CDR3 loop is CASSQEPGQHGVADTQYF. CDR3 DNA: TGTGCCAGCAGCCAAGAACCGGGACAACACGGCGTCGCAGATACGCAGTATTTT.

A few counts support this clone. Here the CDR3 reads CASSQVGVYGYTF. Here the CDR3 DNA reads TGTGCCAGCAGCCAAGTAGGAGTCTATGGCTACACCTTC. The chain has TRBV3-1 (or the pseudogene TRBV3-2) and TRBJ1-2, with no clear D. V lost 1 base to trimming and J lost 4 bases, with 7 bases between them. Per the germline V gene, CDR1 is LGHDT and CDR2 is YNNKEL (reference sequence). This CDR3 has 13 amino acids.

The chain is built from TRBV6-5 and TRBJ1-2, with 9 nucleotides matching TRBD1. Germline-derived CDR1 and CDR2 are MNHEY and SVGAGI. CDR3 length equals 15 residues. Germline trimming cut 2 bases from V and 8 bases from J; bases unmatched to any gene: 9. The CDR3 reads CASSYDTLTGGGYTF. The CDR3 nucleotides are TGTGCCAGCAGTTACGATACCCTGACAGGGGGAGGCTACACCTTC.

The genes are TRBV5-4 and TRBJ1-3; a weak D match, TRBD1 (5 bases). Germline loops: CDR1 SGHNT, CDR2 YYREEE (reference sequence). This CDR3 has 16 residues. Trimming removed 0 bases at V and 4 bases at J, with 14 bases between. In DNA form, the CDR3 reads TGTGCCAGCAGCTTGGGCGGGGCTCCCAGCGGAAACACCATATATTTT. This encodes CASSLGGAPSGNTIYF.

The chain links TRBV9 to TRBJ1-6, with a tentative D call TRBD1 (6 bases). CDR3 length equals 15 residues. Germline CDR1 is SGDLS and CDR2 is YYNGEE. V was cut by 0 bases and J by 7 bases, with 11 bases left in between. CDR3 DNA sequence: TGTGCCAGCAGCGTAGAAACAGGGCAAAATTCACCCCTCCACTTT. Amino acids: CASSVETGQNSPLHF.

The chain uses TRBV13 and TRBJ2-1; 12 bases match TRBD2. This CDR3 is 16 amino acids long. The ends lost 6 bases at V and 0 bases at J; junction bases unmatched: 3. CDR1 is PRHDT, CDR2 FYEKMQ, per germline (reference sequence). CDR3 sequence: CASRPTSGSSYNEQFF. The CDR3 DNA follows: TGTGCCAGCAGGCCGACTAGCGGGAGCTCCTACAATGAGCAGTTCTTC.

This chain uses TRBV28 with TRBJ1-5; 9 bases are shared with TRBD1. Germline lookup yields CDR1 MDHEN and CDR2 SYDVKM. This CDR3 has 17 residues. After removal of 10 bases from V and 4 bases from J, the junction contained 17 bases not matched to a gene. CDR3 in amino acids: CATVLSGLGQGNQPQHF. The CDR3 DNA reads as TGTGCCACCGTTCTCTCTGGGCTGGGACAGGGTAATCAGCCCCAGCATTTT.

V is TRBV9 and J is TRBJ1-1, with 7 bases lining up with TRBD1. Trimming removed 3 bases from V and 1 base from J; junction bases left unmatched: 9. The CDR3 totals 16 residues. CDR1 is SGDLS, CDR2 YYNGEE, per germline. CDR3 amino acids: CASSGPGGQTNTEAFF. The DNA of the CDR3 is TGTGCCAGCAGCGGGCCCGGGGGACAGACGAACACTGAAGCTTTCTTT.

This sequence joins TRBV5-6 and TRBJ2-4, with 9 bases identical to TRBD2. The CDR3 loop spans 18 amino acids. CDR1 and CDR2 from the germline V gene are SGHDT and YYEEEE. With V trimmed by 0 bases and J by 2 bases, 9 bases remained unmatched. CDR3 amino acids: CASSLEGTSSWTKNIQYF. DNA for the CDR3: TGTGCCAGCAGCTTGGAAGGGACTAGCTCATGGACCAAAAACATTCAGTACTTC.

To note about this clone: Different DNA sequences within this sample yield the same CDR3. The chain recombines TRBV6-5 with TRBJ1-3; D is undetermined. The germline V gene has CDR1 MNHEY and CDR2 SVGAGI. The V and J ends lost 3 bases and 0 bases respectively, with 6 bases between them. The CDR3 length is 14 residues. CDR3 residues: CASSYRGSGNTIYF. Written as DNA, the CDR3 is TGTGCCAGCAGTTATCGGGGCTCTGGAAACACCATATATTTT.

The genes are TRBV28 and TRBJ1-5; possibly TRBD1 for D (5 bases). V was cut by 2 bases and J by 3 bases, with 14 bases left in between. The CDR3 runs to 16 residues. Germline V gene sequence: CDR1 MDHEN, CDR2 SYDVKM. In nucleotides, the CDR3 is TGTGCCAGCAGTTTAAGATGGGGGGGAAACAATCAGCCCCAGCATTTT. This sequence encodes CASSLRWGGNNQPQHF.

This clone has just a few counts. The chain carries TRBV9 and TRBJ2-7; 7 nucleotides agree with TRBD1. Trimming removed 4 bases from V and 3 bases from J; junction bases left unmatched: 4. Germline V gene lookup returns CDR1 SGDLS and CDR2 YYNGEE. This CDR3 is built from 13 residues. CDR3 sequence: CASSSDRDYEQYF. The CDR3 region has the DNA TGTGCCAGCAGCTCCGACAGGGACTACGAGCAGTACTTC.